This entry features one TCR beta chain sequence. Its target is unknown. The data were obtained in a study of CD8 T cells in ankylosing spondylitis. Each CDR3 protein gets one entry after TCRdb re-called the 5' RACE reads with MiXCR. Of tens of thousands of distinct CDR3 sequences in the sample, roughly 11% are singletons; the top ten hold more than 1.3%. This CDR3 region has 15 residues. CDR1 SGHDN and CDR2 FVKESK come from the germline V gene. Trimming took 0 bases from V and 5 from J, leaving 14 bases between them. Notes on the study in general: CD8+ by phenotype, disease-linked clones were relatively rare in peripheral blood.

The rearrangement joins TRBV14 to TRBJ2-7; no definite D call. The receptor was isolated from a male donor with ankylosing spondylitis or in good health (not recorded which). Sequenced material: blood, either unsorted or a sorted T cell fraction (not recorded which). The CDR3 sequence is CASSQESTWGDEQYF. The DNA for the CDR3 is TGTGCCAGCAGCCAAGAATCGACTTGGGGTGACGAGCAGTACTTC.